The 15 T cell receptor beta chains reported below all come from one sample, sequenced in a study of blood T cells in healthy people across ages. It was with a sample-barcoded 5' primer and a J-beta primer mix that a second PCR of roughly 7 to 12 cycles was run. TCRdb re-analysed the 5' RACE reads in MiXCR, keeping a single row per CDR3 protein. The table lists approximately 960,000 distinct CDR3 sequences, 25% to 35% of them singletons, with 10% to 13% in the top ten. The same sample was also studied in work on T cells of mothers and their children.

Sample: blood. These receptors originate from a woman in her thirties or forties in good health.

This clonotype was seen a few times. The chain carries TRBV20-1 and TRBJ1-1; possible D gene TRBD1, 5 bases. The germline V gene has CDR1 DFQATT and CDR2 SNEGSKA (reference sequence). The V gene lost 4 bases and the J gene lost 0 bases, with 18 bases spanning the gap. The CDR3 contains 16 residues. The CDR3 DNA reads TGCAGTGCTAAAGGGGAACTGGGAATAATGAACACTGAAGCTTTCTTT. The encoded protein is CSAKGELGIMNTEAFF.

The gene calls are TRBV7-9 and TRBJ1-6; TRBD1 matches 9 bases. V lost 5 bases to trimming and J lost 5 bases; unmatched junction nucleotides: 7. Germline CDR1 and CDR2: SEHNR and FQNEAQ (reference sequence). The CDR3 runs 16 residues. CDR3 sequence reads: CASSGEQGADNSPLHF. CDR3 DNA: TGTGCCAGCAGCGGAGAACAGGGGGCGGATAATTCACCCCTCCACTTT.

In its sample, this clonotype was seen a few times. This rearrangement joins TRBV20-1 to TRBJ2-5; TRBD2 matches at 12 bases. Germline CDR1 and CDR2: DFQATT and SNEGSKA (reference sequence). V dropped 5 bases and J dropped 5; count of bases not matched to a gene: 12. This CDR3 has 16 residues. The CDR3, as DNA: TGCAGTGCTCTATCCGGGACTAGCGGGCGGGGGGAGACCCAGTACTTC. Amino acid sequence: CSALSGTSGRGETQYF.

This chain uses TRBV6-1 with TRBJ1-5; TRBD1 matches at 10 bases. The V and J ends lost 7 bases and 1 base, in that order; junction bases with no gene match: 13. Germline assignment: CDR1 MNHNS and CDR2 SASEGT. The CDR3 extends over 18 amino acids. The DNA of the CDR3 is TGTGCCAGCACTGGTCAGACAGGGGGCATCATGAGCAATCAGCCCCAGCATTTT. The encoded protein is CASTGQTGGIMSNQPQHF.

This clonotype was counted ten times or more. V usage is TRBV11-3 and J usage is TRBJ2-4, with D uncertain. Deletions cut 5 bases from V and 9 bases from J, with 11 bases between. CDR3 size: 12 residues. The germline CDR1 and CDR2 sequences are SGHNT and YENEEA. CDR3 sequence: CASSINGVIQYF. As DNA, the CDR3 is TGTGCCAGCAGCATCAATGGTGTCATTCAGTACTTC.

This clonotype was counted a few times. V gene TRBV6-2 or TRBV6-3 combines with J gene TRBJ2-1, with 11 bases aligning to TRBD2. Germline V gene data show CDR1 as MNHEY and CDR2 as SVGEGT. J lost 6 bases, V lost 7 bases, and 8 bases had no gene match. This CDR3 is 15 amino acids long. The CDR3 sequence is CASTKWTSGPNEQFF. The CDR3 DNA follows: TGTGCCAGCACCAAATGGACTAGCGGGCCCAATGAGCAGTTCTTC.

This sequence joins TRBV6-5 and TRBJ2-1; TRBD2 aligns across 8 bases. Looked up from germline, CDR1 is MNHEY and CDR2 is SVGAGI. Trimming at V came to 2 bases and at J to 9 bases, leaving 9 bases not matched to a gene. CDR3 length equals 15 residues. Written as DNA, the CDR3 is TGTGCCAGCAGTTACGGTACTAGCGGAGGGGGTGAGCAGTTCTTC. Translated, it gives CASSYGTSGGGEQFF.

V gene TRBV6-5 combines with J gene TRBJ2-2, with 8 bases fitting TRBD1. The CDR3 contains 16 residues. In germline, CDR1 is MNHEY, CDR2 SVGAGI. Unmatched junction bases numbered 4, after V lost 2 bases and J lost 2 bases. The CDR3 region is CASSYRTGTNTGELFF. The CDR3 DNA sequence: TGTGCCAGCAGTTACCGGACAGGGACTAACACCGGGGAGCTGTTTTTT.

This clonotype was seen a few times. V and J are TRBV7-9 and TRBJ2-1; D may be TRBD2 (7 bases). Trimming shortened V by 7 bases and J by 2 bases, and 18 bases separated the two germline ends. Germline lookup yields CDR1 SEHNR and CDR2 FQNEAQ (reference sequence). The CDR3 is made up of 16 amino acids. The CDR3 loop is CASTLAGATAYNEQFF. As DNA, the CDR3 is TGTGCCAGCACTTTGGCGGGGGCGACCGCCTACAATGAGCAGTTCTTC. Complete variable domain (other parts from reference TRBV7-9 and TRBJ2-1): DTGVSQNPRHKITKRGQNVTFRCDPISEHNRLYWYRQTLGQGPEFLTYFQNEAQLEKSRLLSDRFSAERPKGSFSTLEIQRTEQGDSAMYLCASTLAGATAYNEQFFGPGTRLTVL.

The table lists this clonotype with a few counts. A read error may produce the germline difference seen at one junction end. The rearrangement links TRBV29-1 to TRBJ2-3, with a tentative D call TRBD1 (7 bases). This CDR3 comprises 14 residues. Germline V lookup: CDR1 SQVTM, CDR2 ANQGSEA. The CDR3 here is CSVRAGTDTGTQYF. The CDR3 DNA is TGCAGCGTTCGCGCGGGGACAGACACAGGTACGCAGTATTTT.

This clonotype was picked up many times. The V gene is TRBV20-1, the J gene TRBJ1-2; 7 bases agree with TRBD1. From germline, CDR1 is DFQATT and CDR2 SNEGSKA (reference sequence). The CDR3 runs 13 residues. The CDR3 DNA reads as TGCGGGCCCGGGGACAGCTCTAACTATGGCTACACCTTC. It specifies CGPGDSSNYGYTF.

A remark on this clonotype: Compared with germline, one end of the junction differs, possibly owing to a read error. The chain links TRBV24-1 to TRBJ1-1; no clear D. This CDR3 is 12 amino acids long. CDR1 and CDR2 (germline): KGHDR, SFDVKD. The CDR3 is CATKGMNTGAFF. The CDR3 region has the DNA TGTGCCACCAAAGGCATGAACACTGGAGCTTTCTTT.

The table lists this clonotype with many counts. This chain uses TRBV7-9 with TRBJ2-1; 9 nucleotides match TRBD2. CDR1 is SEHNR and CDR2 is FQNEAQ in the germline V gene (reference sequence). The CDR3 length is 15 residues. The trim removed 5 bases at V and 3 bases at J, leaving 5 bases unmatched. For the CDR3, the DNA is TGTGCCAGCAGCCCTAGCGGGGCTAACTACAATGAGCAGTTCTTC. Translating it yields CASSPSGANYNEQFF.

The CDR3 spells CASSWTSSEQYF. The CDR3 DNA reads as TGTGCCAGCAGCTGGACTAGCTCCGAGCAGTACTTC. The rearrangement joins TRBV14 to TRBJ2-4; TRBD2 matches at 8 bases. The J call may be mistaken, given a closer DNA end match to TRBJ2-7. In germline, CDR1 is SGHDN, CDR2 FVKESK. The CDR3 sequence is 12 residues long.

This clonotype has ten or more counts. V gene TRBV29-1 combines with J gene TRBJ1-2; D is unresolved. This CDR3 has 11 residues. Trimming cost V 6 bases and J 8 bases, with 13 bases left between them. Germline values: CDR1 SQVTM, CDR2 ANQGSEA. CDR3 nucleotide sequence: TGCAGCGTATCAACCGAAGGGGGCTACACCTTC. It translates to CSVSTEGGYTF.